This T cell receptor beta chain was sequenced in a study of OX40 agonist ivuxolimab in advanced cancers. V lost 6 bases to trimming and J lost 6 bases; unmatched junction nucleotides: 9. The CDR3 has 15 amino acids. Germline CDR1 WNHNN, CDR2 SYGVQD (reference sequence). Method: immunoSEQ multiplex PCR; TCRdb's copy keeps in-frame clones and lacks some. Altogether 90,000 to 95,000 clones are present, 80% to 90% being singletons, with the ten largest covering roughly 4.9%. The TCR sequence derives from an adult with an advanced solid tumor such as melanoma, head and neck, liver or kidney cancer. The chain uses TRBV10-1 and TRBJ2-2; TRBD1 agrees at 8 bases. Sequencing used CD4+ or CD8+ T cells sorted from blood, obtained in a trial of the OX40 agonist ivuxolimab. This CDR3 is CASSARTGLAGELFF. CDR3 bases: TGCGCCAGCAGCGCTAGGACAGGGTTGGCCGGGGAGCTGTTTTTT.